The rows below give T cell receptor beta chains drawn from one sample of a study of T cell responses to AZD1222 COVID-19 vaccine. Profiling relied on immunoSEQ multiplex PCR, and the TCRdb table lists in-frame clones only, not all of them. There are some 150,000 clones in the sample; around 85% occur only once, and around 8% lies in the top ten. The sample in question was peripheral blood, obtained 28 days after the second dose of the MenACWY control vaccine. All receptors come from an adult who received the MenACWY meningococcal vaccine as a control. The CDR3 runs from the conserved cysteine through the conserved F or W. D genes are given only for firm matches. Clone size is not always given. Where it is, it says once, few, many or a class for expanded clones.

D gene | clone size | J gene | V gene | CDR3 DNA | CDR3 protein
. | once | TRBJ1-4 | TRBV7-2 | TGTGCCAGCAGCTTAGCGCGGGGAGGAGGTGAAAAACTGTTTTTT | CASSLARGGGEKLFF
TRBD1 | . | TRBJ1-6 | TRBV23-1 | TGCGCCAGCAGCAGACAGGGGTCTTCCTCCTATAATTCACCCCTCCACTTT | CASSRQGSSSYNSPLHF
. | . | TRBJ2-7 | TRBV2 | TGTGCCAGCAGTGAAGATGCAGGGCAGGGGACATACGAGCAGTACTTC | CASSEDAGQGTYEQYF
TRBD1 | . | TRBJ1-2 | TRBV4-2 | TGTGCCAGCAGCCAGGTCGGACAGGGCAGCTATGGCTACACCTTC | CASSQVGQGSYGYTF
TRBD1 | . | TRBJ2-1 | TRBV5-4 | TGTGCCAGCAGCCCGACACCGAGACAGGGCAATGAGCAGTTCTTC | CASSPTPRQGNEQFF
. | . | TRBJ2-3 | TRBV2 | TGTGCCAGCCATTTATTCTCAGATACGCAGTATTTT | CASHLFSDTQYF
TRBD1 | . | TRBJ1-1 | TRBV7-2 | TGTGCCAGCAGCTTCTTCCTTGGGACAGGGATAGCTGAAGCTTTCTTT | CASSFFLGTGIAEAFF
. | . | TRBJ1-5 | TRBV10-2 | TGCGCCAGCAGTGAGGTTTGGGGGGAAGGGGTTCAGCCCCAGCATTTT | CASSEVWGEGVQPQHF
. | few | TRBJ2-1 | TRBV5-1 | TGCGCCAGCAGCCCGGGACCTTATACTGAGCAGTTCTTC | CASSPGPYTEQFF
TRBD1 | . | TRBJ1-1 | TRBV28 | TGTGCCAGCAGTCCCCTTTTTCGTCAGGGGGCTGTTACTGAAGCTTTCTTT | CASSPLFRQGAVTEAFF
TRBD1 | once | TRBJ1-1 | TRBV6-5 | TGTGCCAGCACACCAACAGGGGTGAACACTGAAGCTTTCTTT | CASTPTGVNTEAFF
. | . | TRBJ1-3 | TRBV3-1/TRBV3-2 | TGTGCCAGCAGCTACCTTGAGCGTAGATCAGGAAACACCATATATTTT | CASSYLERRSGNTIYF
. | few | TRBJ1-2 | TRBV18 | TGTGCCAGCTCACCACCATCTGAAGGCTATGGCTACACCTTC | CASSPPSEGYGYTF
TRBD1 | . | TRBJ2-1 | TRBV5-1 | TGCGCCAGCAGCTTCCAGGGGGCTGGGAATGAGCAGTTCTTC | CASSFQGAGNEQFF
. | . | TRBJ1-2 | TRBV2 | TGTGCCAGCAGGCTACACCTGAACTATGGCTACACCTTC | CASRLHLNYGYTF
TRBD2 | . | TRBJ2-7 | TRBV5-1 | TGCGCCAGCAGCCCCGGGACTAGCGGCATGGAGCAGTACTTC | CASSPGTSGMEQYF
. | once | TRBJ2-7 | TRBV30 | TGTGCCTGGAGTGTACGACGGACGATAGAGCAGTACTTC | CAWSVRRTIEQYF
. | . | TRBJ2-1 | TRBV14 | TGTGCCAGCAGCCGGCACAATGAGCAGTTCTTC | CASSRHNEQFF
. | . | TRBJ1-1 | TRBV4-2 | TGTGCCAGCAGCCAATTTGTAAGTACTGGACAGATCGAAGCTTTCTTT | CASSQFVSTGQIEAFF
. | . | TRBJ1-1 | TRBV28 | TGTGCCAGCAGTTCACTTCTGGGGGGGGAGAACACTGAAGCTTTCTTT | CASSSLLGGENTEAFF
TRBD2 | . | TRBJ2-5 | TRBV19 | TGTGCCAGTAGGAGCGGGAGTGAGACCCAGTACTTC | CASRSGSETQYF
. | . | TRBJ2-5 | TRBV18 | TGTGCCAGCTCACCCATCAAGAGACCCGAGGAGACCCAGTACTTC | CASSPIKRPEETQYF
. | . | TRBJ2-3 | TRBV24-1 | TGTGCCACCAGTCCCAGGGGTACAGATACGCAGTATTTT | CATSPRGTDTQYF
TRBD2 | . | TRBJ2-2 | TRBV3-1/TRBV3-2 | TGTGCCAGCAGCCTGGACCGACTAGCGGGAGTTACCGGGGAGCTGTTTTTT | CASSLDRLAGVTGELFF
. | . | TRBJ1-1 | TRBV5-1 | TGCGCCAGCAGGTATACAGGGAGGAACACTGAAGCTTTCTTT | CASRYTGRNTEAFF
TRBD1 | . | TRBJ1-2 | TRBV19 | TGTGCCAGTACTATGGGGACAGGGACTGGCTACACCTTC | CASTMGTGTGYTF
TRBD1 | . | TRBJ2-3 | TRBV6-5 | TGTGCCAGCAGTCCGACAGGGGTTGAAGCAGATACGCAGTATTTT | CASSPTGVEADTQYF
. | . | TRBJ1-1 | TRBV5-1 | TGCGCCAGCAGTTCCTCCTTTGTGACTGAAGCTTTCTTT | CASSSSFVTEAFF
. | . | TRBJ2-5 | TRBV24-1 | TGTGCCACTTCCCTGGGAGGGGGAGCGCAAGAGACCCAGTACTTC | CATSLGGGAQETQYF
TRBD1 | . | TRBJ1-2 | TRBV20-1 | TGCAGTGCGCACTTAAGGACAGGGAGGTTCTTC | CSAHLRTGRFF
. | . | TRBJ1-2 | TRBV3-1/TRBV3-2 | TGTGCCAGCAGCCGAGCCGACTGGGAAGCACGCTACACCTTC | CASSRADWEARYTF
TRBD1 | . | TRBJ1-2 | TRBV11-3 | TGTGCCAGCAGCTACGACAGGGAGTATGGCTACACCTTC | CASSYDREYGYTF
. | few | TRBJ1-4 | TRBV2 | TGTGCCAGCAGTCCGGGGGTTAATGAAAAACTGTTTTTT | CASSPGVNEKLFF
TRBD1 | . | TRBJ1-5 | TRBV30 | TGTGCCTGGAGTAGTGGGCAGGGGGGTCAGCCCCAGCATTTT | CAWSSGQGGQPQHF
. | once | TRBJ1-4 | TRBV27 | TGTGCCAGCAGTAAGAAGCCCACCGGCGTTGAAAAACTGTTTTTT | CASSKKPTGVEKLFF
. | . | TRBJ1-3 | TRBV10-2 | TGCGCCAGCAGATCAACAGGGTCGTACTCTGGAAACACCATATATTTT | CASRSTGSYSGNTIYF
. | . | TRBJ1-2 | TRBV10-2 | TGCGCCAGCAGTGTCGAGGCAGGGGTCTATGGCTACACCTTC | CASSVEAGVYGYTF
TRBD1 | . | TRBJ1-6 | TRBV3-1/TRBV3-2 | TGTGCCAGCAGCGGACGGGACAGGGGATCCTATTCACCCCTCCACTTT | CASSGRDRGSYSPLHF
. | . | TRBJ2-7 | TRBV6-5 | TGTGCCAGCACCGGGGATGCAGAGACCTACGAGCAGTACTTC | CASTGDAETYEQYF
TRBD1 | . | TRBJ1-5 | TRBV7-9 | TGTGCCAGCAGCTTAGATGGGACAGCTAATCAGCCCCAGCATTTT | CASSLDGTANQPQHF
TRBD2 | . | TRBJ2-7 | TRBV19 | TGTGCCAGTAGTAGCCGACGAGTAGCGGGAGCGCGGGAGCAGTACTTC | CASSSRRVAGAREQYF
. | . | TRBJ1-2 | TRBV27 | TGTGCCAGCAGAGGGGTCTCAGCTAACTATGGCTACACCTTC | CASRGVSANYGYTF
. | . | TRBJ1-1 | TRBV5-1 | TGCGCCAGCAGCTTGGCCTTGGGGGGCACTGAAGCTTTCTTT | CASSLALGGTEAFF
. | . | TRBJ2-2 | TRBV11-3 | TGTGCCAGCAGCTTAAGGAGCGGCAGGACCGGGGAGCTGTTTTTT | CASSLRSGRTGELFF
. | . | TRBJ1-4 | TRBV28 | TGTGCCAGCAGTTCGGTTGGGTGGGGGGAAACAACTAATGAAAAACTGTTTTTT | CASSSVGWGETTNEKLFF
. | . | TRBJ2-6 | TRBV28 | TGTGCCAGCAGTCTTTATCGACCGAGAAGTAACAGGGTTGGGGCCAACGTCCTGACTTTC | CASSLYRPRSNRVGANVLTF
TRBD2 | . | TRBJ2-3 | TRBV5-1 | TGCGCCAGCAGCTTGGGGATCGGGGGGTACACAGATACGCAGTATTTT | CASSLGIGGYTDTQYF
. | . | TRBJ1-2 | TRBV19 | TGTGCCAGTAGTATTGGGGGGGCTGGTGGCTACACCTTC | CASSIGGAGGYTF
TRBD2 | . | TRBJ2-3 | TRBV5-4 | TGTGCCAGCACCACCAAGGTCACTAGCGGGAGCACAGATACGCAGTATTTT | CASTTKVTSGSTDTQYF
TRBD1 | . | TRBJ1-2 | TRBV19 | TGTGCCAGTAGTTCCCAAGGGGGGGGACAGGGATTTGGAGGCTACACCTTC | CASSSQGGGQGFGGYTF